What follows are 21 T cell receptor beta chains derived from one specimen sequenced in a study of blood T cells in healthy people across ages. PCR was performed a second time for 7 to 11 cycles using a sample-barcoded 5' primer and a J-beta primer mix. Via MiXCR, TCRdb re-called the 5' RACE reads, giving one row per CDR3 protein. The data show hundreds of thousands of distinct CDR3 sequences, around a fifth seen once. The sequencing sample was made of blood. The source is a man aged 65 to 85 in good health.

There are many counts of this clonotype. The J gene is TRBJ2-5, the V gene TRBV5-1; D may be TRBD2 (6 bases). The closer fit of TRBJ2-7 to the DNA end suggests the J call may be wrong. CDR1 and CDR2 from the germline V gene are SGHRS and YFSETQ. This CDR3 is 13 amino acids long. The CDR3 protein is CASSFYGSYEQYF. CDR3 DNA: TGCGCCAGCAGCTTCTACGGGAGTTACGAGCAGTACTTC.

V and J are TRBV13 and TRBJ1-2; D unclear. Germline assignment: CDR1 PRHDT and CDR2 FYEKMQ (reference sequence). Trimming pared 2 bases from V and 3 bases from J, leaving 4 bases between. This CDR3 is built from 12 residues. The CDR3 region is CASSLIDYGYTF. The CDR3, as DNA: TGTGCCAGCAGCTTAATAGACTATGGCTACACCTTC. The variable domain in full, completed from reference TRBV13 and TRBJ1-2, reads AAGVIQSPRHLIKEKRETATLKCYPIPRHDTVYWYQQGPGQDPQFLISFYEKMQSDKGSIPDRFSAQQFSDYHSELNMSSLELGDSALYFCASSLIDYGYTFGSGTRLTVV.

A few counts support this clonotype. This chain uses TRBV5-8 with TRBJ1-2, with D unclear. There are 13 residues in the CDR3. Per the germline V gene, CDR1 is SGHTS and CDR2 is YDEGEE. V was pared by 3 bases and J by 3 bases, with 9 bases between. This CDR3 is CASSYTEDYGYTF. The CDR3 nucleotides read TGTGCCAGCAGCTACACAGAGGACTATGGCTACACCTTC. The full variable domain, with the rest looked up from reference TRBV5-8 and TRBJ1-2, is EAGVTQSPTHLIKTRGQQATLRCSPISGHTSVYWYQQALGLGLQFLLWYDEGEERNRGNFPPRFSGRQFPNYSSELNVNALELEDSALYLCASSYTEDYGYTFGSGTRLTVV.

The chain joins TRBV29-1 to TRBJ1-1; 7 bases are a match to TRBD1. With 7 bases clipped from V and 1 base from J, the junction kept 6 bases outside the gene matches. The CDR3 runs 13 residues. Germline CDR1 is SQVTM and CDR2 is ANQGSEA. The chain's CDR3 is CSATGQRNTEAFF. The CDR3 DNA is TGCAGCGCTACGGGACAGAGGAACACTGAAGCTTTCTTT. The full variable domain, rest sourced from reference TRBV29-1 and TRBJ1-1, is SAVISQKPSRDICQRGTSLTIQCQVDSQVTMMFWYRQQPGQSLTLIATANQGSEATYESGFVIDKFPISRPNLTFSTLTVSNMSPEDSSIYLCSATGQRNTEAFFGQGTRLTVV.

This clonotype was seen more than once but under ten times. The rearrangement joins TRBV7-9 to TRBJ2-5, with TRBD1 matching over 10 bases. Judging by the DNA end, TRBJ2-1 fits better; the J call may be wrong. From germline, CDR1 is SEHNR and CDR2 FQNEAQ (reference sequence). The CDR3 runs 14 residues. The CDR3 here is CASSWDRGGNEQFF. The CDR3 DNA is TGTGCCAGCAGCTGGGACAGGGGAGGGAATGAGCAGTTCTTC.

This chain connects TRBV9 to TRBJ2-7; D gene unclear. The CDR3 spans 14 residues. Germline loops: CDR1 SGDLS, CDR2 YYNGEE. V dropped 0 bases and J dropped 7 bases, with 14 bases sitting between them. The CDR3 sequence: CASSVEVAAAEQYF. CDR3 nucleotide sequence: TGTGCCAGCAGCGTAGAGGTGGCAGCCGCAGAGCAGTACTTC.

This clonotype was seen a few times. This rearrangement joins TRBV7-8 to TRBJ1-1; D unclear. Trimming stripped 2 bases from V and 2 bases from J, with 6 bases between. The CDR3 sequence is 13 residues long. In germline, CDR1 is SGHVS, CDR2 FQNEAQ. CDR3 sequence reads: CASSLSHNTEAFF. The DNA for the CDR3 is TGTGCCAGCAGCTTAAGCCATAACACTGAAGCTTTCTTT.

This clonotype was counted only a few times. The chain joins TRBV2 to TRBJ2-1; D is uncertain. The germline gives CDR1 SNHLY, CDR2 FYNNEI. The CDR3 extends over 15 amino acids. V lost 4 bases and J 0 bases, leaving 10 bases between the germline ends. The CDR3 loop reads CASSVQESSYNEQFF. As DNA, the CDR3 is TGTGCCAGCAGTGTTCAGGAGAGCTCCTACAATGAGCAGTTCTTC. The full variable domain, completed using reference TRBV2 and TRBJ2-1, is EPEVTQTPSHQVTQMGQEVILRCVPISNHLYFYWYRQILGQKVEFLVSFYNNEISEKSEIFDDQFSVERPDGSNFTLKIRSTKLEDSAMYFCASSVQESSYNEQFFGPGTRLTVL.

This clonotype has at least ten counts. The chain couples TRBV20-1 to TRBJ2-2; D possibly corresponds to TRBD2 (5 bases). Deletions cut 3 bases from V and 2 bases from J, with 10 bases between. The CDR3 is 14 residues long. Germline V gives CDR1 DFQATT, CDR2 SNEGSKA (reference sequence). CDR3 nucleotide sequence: TGCAGTGCTAGTGGCCTAGCCAACACCGGGGAGCTGTTTTTT. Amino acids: CSASGLANTGELFF.

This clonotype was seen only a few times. The CDR3 region has the DNA TGCAGCACAAGACTAGCGGGATTCAATGAGCAGTTCTTC. It encodes CSTRLAGFNEQFF. The rearrangement uses TRBV29-1 and TRBJ2-1; 11 bases agree with TRBD2. This CDR3 is built from 13 residues. The germline V gene encodes CDR1 SQVTM and CDR2 ANQGSEA. V trimming: 8 bases; J trimming: 6 bases; junction bases outside the gene matches: 6.

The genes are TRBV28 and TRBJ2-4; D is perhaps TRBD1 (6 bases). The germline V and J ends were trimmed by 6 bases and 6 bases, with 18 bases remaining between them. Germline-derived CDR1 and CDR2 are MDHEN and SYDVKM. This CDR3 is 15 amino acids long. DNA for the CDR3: TGTGCCAGCAGCGGACAGACCCTATCCCTAAACATTCAGTACTTC. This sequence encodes CASSGQTLSLNIQYF.

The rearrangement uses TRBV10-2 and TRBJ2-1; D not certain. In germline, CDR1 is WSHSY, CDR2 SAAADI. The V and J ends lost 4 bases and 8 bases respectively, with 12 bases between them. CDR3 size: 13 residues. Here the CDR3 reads CASSGEFPDEQFF. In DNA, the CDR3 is TGCGCCAGCAGTGGTGAGTTCCCAGATGAGCAGTTCTTC.

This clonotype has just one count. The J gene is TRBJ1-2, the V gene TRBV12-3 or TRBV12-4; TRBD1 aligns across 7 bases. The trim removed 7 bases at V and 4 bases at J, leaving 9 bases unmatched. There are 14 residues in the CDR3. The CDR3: CASNSAGTVYGYTF. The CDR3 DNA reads TGTGCCAGCAATTCCGCCGGGACAGTCTATGGCTACACCTTC.

In nucleotides, the CDR3 is TGTGCCAGCAGTGAAAAGGCGGGAGGCACCGGGGAGCTGTTTTTT. This codes for CASSEKAGGTGELFF. This chain links TRBV2 with TRBJ2-2; 8 nucleotides match TRBD2. Losses at the gene ends were 2 bases for V and 4 bases for J; bases not matched to a gene: 3. CDR3 size: 15 residues. CDR1 is SNHLY and CDR2 is FYNNEI in the germline V gene.

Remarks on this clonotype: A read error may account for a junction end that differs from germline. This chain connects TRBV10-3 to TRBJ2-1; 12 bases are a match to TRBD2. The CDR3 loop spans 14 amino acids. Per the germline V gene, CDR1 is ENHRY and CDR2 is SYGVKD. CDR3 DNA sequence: TGTGCCAGCAGTATTCTAGCGGGAGGGAATGAGCAGTTCTTC. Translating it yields CASSILAGGNEQFF.

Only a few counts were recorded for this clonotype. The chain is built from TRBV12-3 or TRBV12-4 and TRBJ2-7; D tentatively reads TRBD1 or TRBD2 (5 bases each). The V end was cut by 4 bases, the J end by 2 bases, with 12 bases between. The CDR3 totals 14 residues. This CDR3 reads CASSSGAGPYEQYF. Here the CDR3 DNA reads TGTGCCAGCAGTTCCGGGGCTGGGCCCTACGAGCAGTACTTC.

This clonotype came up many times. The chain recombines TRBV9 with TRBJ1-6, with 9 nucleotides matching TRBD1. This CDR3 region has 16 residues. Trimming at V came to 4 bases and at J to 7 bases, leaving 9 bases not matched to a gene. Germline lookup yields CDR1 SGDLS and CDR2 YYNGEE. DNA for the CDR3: TGTGCCAGCAGCAGCCGGGACAGGGACTTAAATTCACCCCTCCACTTT. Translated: CASSSRDRDLNSPLHF.

The CDR3 DNA sequence: TGTGCCAGCAGCCCACCATTCGCCTCTTCAAATGAGCAGTTCTTC. It codes for CASSPPFASSNEQFF. V gene TRBV9 combines with J gene TRBJ2-1, with D hard to call. The germline V gene encodes CDR1 SGDLS and CDR2 YYNGEE. CDR3 size: 15 residues. The V and J ends lost 4 bases and 7 bases respectively, with 18 bases between them. The full variable domain, with the rest looked up from reference TRBV9 and TRBJ2-1, is DSGVTQTPKHLITATGQRVTLRCSPRSGDLSVYWYQQSLDQGLQFLIQYYNGEERAKGNILERFSAQQFPDLHSELNLSSLELGDSALYFCASSPPFASSNEQFFGPGTRLTVL.

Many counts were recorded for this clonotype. The CDR3 region is CASSFQGHQETQYF. The CDR3 DNA sequence: TGTGCCAGCAGCTTTCAAGGTCACCAAGAGACCCAGTACTTC. The V call is TRBV7-2, the J call TRBJ2-5; D is unclear. Deletions cut 3 bases from V and 0 bases from J, with 8 bases between. The germline gives CDR1 SGHTA, CDR2 FQGNSA. The CDR3 consists of 14 residues. Drawing the rest from reference TRBV7-2 and TRBJ2-5, the complete variable domain is GAGVSQSPSNKVTEKGKDVELRCDPISGHTALYWYRQSLGQGLEFLIYFQGNSAPDKSGLPSDRFSAERTGGSVSTLTIQRTQQEDSAVYLCASSFQGHQETQYFGPGTRLLVL.

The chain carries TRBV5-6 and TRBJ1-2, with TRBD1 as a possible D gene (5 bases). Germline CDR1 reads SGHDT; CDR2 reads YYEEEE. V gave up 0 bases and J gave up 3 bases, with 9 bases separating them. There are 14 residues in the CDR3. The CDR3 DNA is TGTGCCAGCAGCTTGGGCAGGGAATACTATGGCTACACCTTC. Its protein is CASSLGREYYGYTF.

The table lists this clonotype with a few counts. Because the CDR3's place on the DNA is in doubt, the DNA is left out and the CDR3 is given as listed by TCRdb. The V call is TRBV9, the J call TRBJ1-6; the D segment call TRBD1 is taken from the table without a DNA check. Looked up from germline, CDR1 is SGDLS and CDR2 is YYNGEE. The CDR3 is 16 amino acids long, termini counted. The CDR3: CASSFGSGQGYSPLHF.